These T cell receptor beta chains were read from a single sample in a study of cytomegalovirus exposure and HLA in healthy donors. The table came from immunoSEQ multiplex PCR; TCRdb's copy has only in-frame clones and leaves some out. The data contain over 250,000 clones, 87% of them singletons. Sequencing was done on a sample of PBMCs. All receptors come from a woman aged 25 to 39 in good health and CMV-seropositive. Both conserved end residues are part of each CDR3. Each record gives: clone size, D gene, CDR3 length, J gene, V gene, CDR3 DNA, CDR3 protein. The D gene is left open where the match is weak. Clone size appears in some rows only: once, few, many, or a class for an expanded clone.

. | TRBD1 | 18 | TRBJ2-2 | TRBV9 | TGTGCCAGCAGTTCCCCGATCGCCGGGACAGGGGGGACCGGGGAGCTGTTTTTT | CASSSPIAGTGGTGELFF
once | . | 15 | TRBJ1-2 | TRBV28 | TGTGCCAGCAGTTTACAACCGGGACTCCTCTATGGCTACACCTTC | CASSLQPGLLYGYTF
. | TRBD1 | 15 | TRBJ1-1 | TRBV4-1 | TGCGCCAGCAGCCCTCCGACAGGGGTCGGCACTGAAGCTTTCTTT | CASSPPTGVGTEAFF
many | TRBD1 | 13 | TRBJ2-1 | TRBV11-3 | TGTGCCAGCAGCTCAGACAGGGTCAATGAGCAGTTCTTC | CASSSDRVNEQFF
. | . | 14 | TRBJ1-1 | TRBV27 | TGTGCCAGCAGTTCCCCCCGGGTGGGCACTGAAGCTTTCTTT | CASSSPRVGTEAFF
. | . | 16 | TRBJ2-7 | TRBV19 | TGTGCCAGTAGCGTAGGGGGCGGGAGATCTATAAACGAGCAGTACTTC | CASSVGGGRSINEQYF
. | TRBD1 | 14 | TRBJ1-1 | TRBV5-1 | TGCGCCAGCAGATCAACAGGGGGGGTCACTGAAGCTTTCTTT | CASRSTGGVTEAFF
few | TRBD1 | 14 | TRBJ1-2 | TRBV28 | TGTGCCAGCAGTTTGGAGGGGACAGCGGATGGCTACACCTTC | CASSLEGTADGYTF
. | TRBD1 | 15 | TRBJ1-1 | TRBV11-1 | TGTGCCAGCAGCCGCGGGACAGTACGTGACACTGAAGCTTTCTTT | CASSRGTVRDTEAFF
. | . | 15 | TRBJ2-2 | TRBV28 | TGTGCCAGCAGTTTACCCGGGTCGAACACCGGGGAGCTGTTTTTT | CASSLPGSNTGELFF
. | TRBD1 | 15 | TRBJ2-7 | TRBV5-8 | TGTGCCAGCAGCTTAGTCGGACAGGGGGCCTTGGAGCAGTACTTC | CASSLVGQGALEQYF
. | TRBD1 | 14 | TRBJ2-7 | TRBV7-9 | TGTGCCAGCAGCCAAAACAGGGACAGGGGGGAGCAGTACTTC | CASSQNRDRGEQYF
. | TRBD2 | 15 | TRBJ2-2 | TRBV7-2 | TGTGCCAGCAGCCAACCGGGACTAGACACCGGGGAGCTGTTTTTT | CASSQPGLDTGELFF
. | . | 13 | TRBJ1-1 | TRBV9 | TGTGCCAGCAGCATTCGGCAGAACACTGAAGCTTTCTTT | CASSIRQNTEAFF
. | TRBD1 | 15 | TRBJ1-2 | TRBV5-1 | TGCGCCAGCAGCTTGTCAGGGGGCGCCTCCTATGGCTACACCTTC | CASSLSGGASYGYTF
. | . | 16 | TRBJ2-1 | TRBV4-2 | TGTGCCAGCAGCCAGGCCAGCGTGAGCTCCTACAATGAGCAGTTCTTC | CASSQASVSSYNEQFF
. | TRBD1 | 15 | TRBJ1-5 | TRBV18 | TGTGCCAGCTCACCGCCGGGACAGGGTAATCAGCCCCAGCATTTT | CASSPPGQGNQPQHF
. | . | 17 | TRBJ2-6 | TRBV28 | TGTGCCAGCAGTTTATCGCTCAGTAGCTCTGGGGCCAACGTCCTGACTTTC | CASSLSLSSSGANVLTF
. | . | 13 | TRBJ2-7 | TRBV7-2 | TGTGCCAGCAGCCAAGACAGGTCTTCCGAGCAGTACTTC | CASSQDRSSEQYF
. | TRBD2 | 14 | TRBJ2-7 | TRBV7-2 | TGTGCCAGCAGCTTTAGCGGGAGCTCCTACGAGCAGTACTTC | CASSFSGSSYEQYF
. | . | 16 | TRBJ1-6 | TRBV28 | TGTGCCAGCAGTTCTCCGACAGGCCGGGGCAATTCACCCCTCCACTTT | CASSSPTGRGNSPLHF
few | TRBD1 | 13 | TRBJ1-2 | TRBV19 | TGTGCCAGTAGTCCAGGACAGGGGGCCATTTACACCTTC | CASSPGQGAIYTF
once | TRBD2 | 16 | TRBJ2-1 | TRBV4-2 | TGTGCCAGCAGCCAAGTGGGGACTAGCGGGAGTTTTGAGCAGTTCTTC | CASSQVGTSGSFEQFF
. | . | 14 | TRBJ1-2 | TRBV9 | TGTGCCAGCAGCGGCGGGGGGGGAGGCTATGGCTACACCTTC | CASSGGGGGYGYTF
. | TRBD2 | 17 | TRBJ2-2 | TRBV5-8 | TGTGCCAGCAGCTTGGGGGGACTAGCGGCGAACACCGGGGAGCTGTTTTTT | CASSLGGLAANTGELFF
once | TRBD1 | 14 | TRBJ2-7 | TRBV27 | TGTGCCAGCAGTTTAGCAGGGGGCGGGTACGAGCAGTACTTC | CASSLAGGGYEQYF
. | TRBD1 | 20 | TRBJ1-6 | TRBV23-1 | TGCGCCAGCAGTCAATCGGGGATCTTCCGGGACAGGGCGATGGATTCACCCCTCCACTTT | CASSQSGIFRDRAMDSPLHF
. | TRBD2 | 14 | TRBJ2-7 | TRBV6-4 | TGTGCCGGGAAGGGACTAGCGGGAGCCTACGAGCAGTACTTC | CAGKGLAGAYEQYF
. | TRBD2 | 14 | TRBJ2-7 | TRBV30 | TGTGCCTGGAGTGTTGGTAGCGGGGGCTACGAGCAGTACTTC | CAWSVGSGGYEQYF
. | TRBD1 | 13 | TRBJ2-7 | TRBV19 | TGTGCCAGTATTCGGACAGGGGCCTACGAGCAGTACTTC | CASIRTGAYEQYF
. | . | 13 | TRBJ2-1 | TRBV5-6 | TGTGCCAGCAGCTTGGCCGCCTTCCATGAGCAGTTCTTC | CASSLAAFHEQFF
few | . | 13 | TRBJ1-5 | TRBV30 | TGTGCCTGGAGTCGAGTGGGGAATCAGCCCCAGCATTTT | CAWSRVGNQPQHF
. | TRBD1 | 15 | TRBJ2-5 | TRBV27 | TGTGCCAGCAGTCCAACAGGGGGCGATGGGGAGACCCAGTACTTC | CASSPTGGDGETQYF
. | TRBD1 | 16 | TRBJ1-4 | TRBV27 | TGTGCCAGCAGTTCACGACAGGGGGCGCCGGATGAAAAACTGTTTTTT | CASSSRQGAPDEKLFF
. | . | 16 | TRBJ2-6 | TRBV15 | TGTGCCACCAGCAGAGGGGTGGGGGTACTGGCCAACGTCCTGACTTTC | CATSRGVGVLANVLTF
. | . | 12 | TRBJ2-1 | TRBV6-4 | TGTGCCAGCAGTGACCTCAGCAATGAGCAGTTCTTC | CASSDLSNEQFF
. | . | 14 | TRBJ1-5 | TRBV6-1 | TGTGCCAGCAGTGAGAGTTGGCGGAATCAGCCCCAGCATTTT | CASSESWRNQPQHF
. | TRBD2 | 16 | TRBJ2-7 | TRBV4-3 | TGCGCCAGCAGCCATGGGACTAGCGGGAGGTCCTACGAGCAGTACTTC | CASSHGTSGRSYEQYF
once | . | 14 | TRBJ1-2 | TRBV9 | TGTGCCAGCAGCGCCGCGACAGCCGGCTATGGCTACACCTTC | CASSAATAGYGYTF
. | . | 13 | TRBJ1-1 | TRBV5-1 | TGCGCCAGCAGCTCGCCCAGGAACACTGAAGCTTTCTTT | CASSSPRNTEAFF
. | . | 13 | TRBJ2-1 | TRBV7-3 | TGTGCCAGCAGCTTTGGGGGAAACAATGAGCAGTTCTTC | CASSFGGNNEQFF
. | TRBD1 | 16 | TRBJ1-4 | TRBV28 | TGTGCCAGCAGTTCCTATACAGGGGGGACTAATGAAAAACTGTTTTTT | CASSSYTGGTNEKLFF